One sample yielded the 2 T cell receptor beta chains listed below, sequenced in a study of blood T cell repertoires in COVID-19 (dated by TCRdb to the early 2020s). Library construction relied on the immunoSEQ multiplex PCR assay. The immuneACCESS repertoire file appears here via TCRdb, limited to in-frame rearrangements. These files lack a portion of the clones; in checked studies, under half of the deficit traces to unresolved V genes, and the cause of the others is not known. This sample holds 30,000 or so clones; less than 95% were observed only once. Of the sample, more than 0.8% falls within the top ten clones. The sample was peripheral blood. The receptors were sampled from a man aged 70-80 years with active or convalescent COVID-19.

V and J are TRBV2 and TRBJ1-3, with D unresolved. CDR1 is SNHLY, CDR2 FYNNEI, per germline. The V gene lost 7 bases and the J gene lost 0 bases, with 7 bases spanning the gap. The CDR3 has 13 residues. DNA of the CDR3: TGTGCCAGCACTGCGCACTCTGGAAACACCATATATTTT. Translating it yields CASTAHSGNTIYF.

J is TRBJ1-2 and V is TRBV12-3 or TRBV12-4; D remains unclear. V dropped 3 bases and J dropped 4 bases, with 9 bases sitting between them. The CDR3 is made up of 13 amino acids. Here the CDR3 reads CASSFRRGYGYTF. The CDR3 coding sequence is TGTGCCAGCAGTTTTAGGCGGGGCTATGGCTACACCTTC.